Listed below are T cell receptor beta chains from one sample, sequenced in a study of blood T cell repertoires in COVID-19. This table comes from immunoSEQ multiplex PCR, and its TCRdb copy is limited to in-frame clones, with some not included. In the table there are about 250,000 clones, 70% to 90% of which are singletons. The source material was PBMCs or T cells enriched from blood (not recorded which). Receptor source: a man aged 40-49 years who had recovered from COVID-19. The CDR3 runs from the conserved cysteine through the conserved F or W. Each record gives: clone size, V gene, CDR3 protein. Clone size, where shown, is once, few, many, or a class for clones that have expanded.

clone_size: NA
v_call: TRBV5-6
cdr3_aa: CASSSSRNEQYF

clone_size: NA
v_call: TRBV7-2
cdr3_aa: CASSLWPNQPQHF

clone_size: NA
v_call: TRBV5-1
cdr3_aa: CASSFQGVGGELFF

clone_size: NA
v_call: TRBV2
cdr3_aa: CASSAGVSWVMYNEQFF

clone_size: NA
v_call: TRBV4-3
cdr3_aa: CASSQVWRGEAFF

clone_size: many
v_call: TRBV20-1
cdr3_aa: CSGQHQETQYF

clone_size: NA
v_call: TRBV2
cdr3_aa: CAMGGWSYTF

clone_size: NA
v_call: TRBV25-1
cdr3_aa: CATLLAGPYNEQFF

clone_size: NA
v_call: TRBV6-5
cdr3_aa: CASRGTGEPYNEQFF

clone_size: NA
v_call: TRBV18
cdr3_aa: CASSPFRLGESPLHF

clone_size: NA
v_call: TRBV2
cdr3_aa: CAGGDWEGHQHF

clone_size: NA
v_call: TRBV29-1
cdr3_aa: CSVARGGNTEAFF

clone_size: NA
v_call: TRBV5-4
cdr3_aa: CASSVRSGVGEAQYF